A selection of T cell receptor beta chains follows, all from one sample in a study of T cell responses to AZD1222 COVID-19 vaccine. Sequenced by immunoSEQ multiplex PCR; TCRdb stores in-frame clones only, minus some. The sample lists about 68,000 clones; approximately 91% were seen once. Sequences were derived from peripheral blood, sampled on day 0 of AZD1222 vaccination. These receptors all come from an adult in good health. Both conserved end residues are part of each CDR3. The D gene is left open where the match is weak. The listing skips clone size in some rows; elsewhere it reads once, few, many or a size class.

CDR3nt | CDR3aa | v_gene | abundance | j_gene | d_gene
TGTGCCAGCAGCCGACAGGGGGTAGTAAACAATGAGCAGTTCTTC | CASSRQGVVNNEQFF | TRBV2 | . | TRBJ2-1 | TRBD1
TGTGCCAGCAGCCTCGGCGGGGGAGGGGATTGGAATTCACCCCTCCACTTT | CASSLGGGGDWNSPLHF | TRBV3-1/TRBV3-2 | . | TRBJ1-6 | .
TGTGCCGGGGGACAGTTTAGCAATCAGCCCCAGCATTTT | CAGGQFSNQPQHF | TRBV19 | . | TRBJ1-5 | TRBD1
TGTGCCAGCAGCCCCAGGGACAGCACCTACGAGCAGTACTTC | CASSPRDSTYEQYF | TRBV9 | . | TRBJ2-7 | TRBD1
TGTGCCAGCAGCTTGGGTAGCGCGCCCTACGAGCAGTACTTC | CASSLGSAPYEQYF | TRBV7-6 | . | TRBJ2-7 | .
TGTGCCAGCAGCTCATGGCGGGGAGGGTACGAGCAGTACTTC | CASSSWRGGYEQYF | TRBV7-2 | . | TRBJ2-7 | TRBD2
TGTGCCAGTAGTTTTTACAGGGTACCTGATTCACCCCTCCACTTT | CASSFYRVPDSPLHF | TRBV19 | once | TRBJ1-6 | .
TGTGCCAGCAGCTTAGCGCAGGGTGTCGTGGCTTTCTTT | CASSLAQGVVAFF | TRBV7-6 | . | TRBJ1-1 | .
TGTGCCAGCAGCGTAGATGTCACGGGGAGCTATGGCTACACCTTC | CASSVDVTGSYGYTF | TRBV9 | once | TRBJ1-2 | .
TGTGCCAGCAGCTTAGGAGGCTCTCCAGGGGGCGCCGCAGATACGCAGTATTTT | CASSLGGSPGGAADTQYF | TRBV11-2 | . | TRBJ2-3 | TRBD1
TGTGCCAGCAGTCCCCGACCAGGATTGACCTACGAGCAGTACTTC | CASSPRPGLTYEQYF | TRBV5-6 | . | TRBJ2-7 | .
TGCGCCAGCAGCTTGTTACCTCCGGGACTAGCGGCCCAAGAGACCCAGTACTTC | CASSLLPPGLAAQETQYF | TRBV5-1 | . | TRBJ2-5 | TRBD2
TGTGCCAGTAGCGGGATGTCCTACAATGAGCAGTTCTTC | CASSGMSYNEQFF | TRBV19 | . | TRBJ2-1 | .
TGTGCCAGCAGTGAAAGGGGTAGGGAGGAACAGCCCCAGCATTTT | CASSERGREEQPQHF | TRBV6-1 | . | TRBJ1-5 | .
TGTGCTAGCAGCTTAGCGGGAGGAGGGGAGCTGTTTTTT | CASSLAGGGELFF | TRBV7-7 | . | TRBJ2-2 | TRBD2
TGTGCCAGCAGTTACTCGAATACACTCGAGACAGGTGTGCAGTACTTC | CASSYSNTLETGVQYF | TRBV6-5 | few | TRBJ2-7 | .
TGCAGCGTTGAAGCAGGGGGACAGGGAGGGCCTGAAGCTTTCTTT | CSVEAGGQGGPEAFF | TRBV29-1 | . | TRBJ1-1 | TRBD1
TGTGCCAGCAGCTTAACGTACGGGGATGAGCAGTTCTTC | CASSLTYGDEQFF | TRBV7-3 | . | TRBJ2-1 | .
TGTGCCAGCAGCGTAGGTGGGGCTAGCAGCCGCTACGAGCAGTACTTC | CASSVGGASSRYEQYF | TRBV9 | once | TRBJ2-7 | .
TGTGCCAGCAGCTTTGGACAGACGACTGAAGCTTTCTTT | CASSFGQTTEAFF | TRBV7-6 | . | TRBJ1-1 | .
TGCGCCAGCAGCTTTTTGCAGGGGGCGAACTATGGCTACACCTTC | CASSFLQGANYGYTF | TRBV5-1 | . | TRBJ1-2 | TRBD1
TGTGCCAGCTCACCAGGGGGCGGCTATGGCTACACCTTC | CASSPGGGYGYTF | TRBV18 | . | TRBJ1-2 | .
TGTGCCAGCACCCGGAGCGGGAACTGGCAGTATTTT | CASTRSGNWQYF | TRBV12-3/TRBV12-4 | . | TRBJ2-3 | TRBD2
TGTGCCAGCAGCCACTGGCAGGGAATAAGGACAGATACGCAGTATTTT | CASSHWQGIRTDTQYF | TRBV14 | . | TRBJ2-3 | .
TGCAGTGCTAGTAGACCGGGCACTGAAGCTTTCTTT | CSASRPGTEAFF | TRBV20-1 | . | TRBJ1-1 | .
TGTGCCAGCAGCTTGCGGGAACCCTACAATGAGCAGTTCTTC | CASSLREPYNEQFF | TRBV13 | . | TRBJ2-1 | .
TGCGCCAGCAGCCTCCAGGACGGGGGATCCTACGAGCAGTACTTC | CASSLQDGGSYEQYF | TRBV4-3 | . | TRBJ2-7 | .
TGTGCCAGCAGTCCCGGGACAGGGGTTTGGTACGAGCAGTACTTC | CASSPGTGVWYEQYF | TRBV28 | . | TRBJ2-7 | TRBD1
TGTGCCAGCAGAAGAACTAGCGGGAGTATCAACGAGCAGTACTTC | CASRRTSGSINEQYF | TRBV2 | . | TRBJ2-7 | TRBD2
TGTGCCAGCAAAGGTGGGGGGGTCGGAAACACCATATATTTT | CASKGGGVGNTIYF | TRBV28 | . | TRBJ1-3 | .
TGTGCCAGCAGTTACTCGTTGTATCAGCCCCAGCATTTT | CASSYSLYQPQHF | TRBV6-2/TRBV6-3 | . | TRBJ1-5 | .
TGTGCCAGCTCACCAGTCGCCTACAATGAGCAGTTCTTC | CASSPVAYNEQFF | TRBV18 | . | TRBJ2-1 | .
TGTGCCAGCAGCCAAGATGGGTCCTCAAGACAGGGGCCTAGCTCCTACGAGCAGTACTTC | CASSQDGSSRQGPSSYEQYF | TRBV14 | . | TRBJ2-7 | TRBD1
TGCGCCAGCAGCCAAACGTCCGGGACGAACTATGGCTACACCTTC | CASSQTSGTNYGYTF | TRBV4-1 | . | TRBJ1-2 | .
TGTGCCAGCAGTTACAAGGGAGACACCGGGGAGCTGTTTTTT | CASSYKGDTGELFF | TRBV6-2/TRBV6-3 | . | TRBJ2-2 | .
TGTGCCAGCAATCCTAGCGGAGGCAGCACAGATACGCAGTATTTT | CASNPSGGSTDTQYF | TRBV6-4 | few | TRBJ2-3 | TRBD2
TGTGCCAGCAGTGAGGGGGTGGAGGGCTATGGCTACACCTTC | CASSEGVEGYGYTF | TRBV6-1 | . | TRBJ1-2 | .
TGTGCCAGCTCACCACGGGCAGAACGCCAGCCCCAGCATTTT | CASSPRAERQPQHF | TRBV18 | . | TRBJ1-5 | .
TGCGCCAGCAGCTTGCTCCACCAAGATTTGAACACTGAAGCTTTCTTT | CASSLLHQDLNTEAFF | TRBV5-1 | . | TRBJ1-1 | .
TGCGCCAGCAGCTTGTCCGTGACCCCGGGGAGCACAGATACGCAGTATTTT | CASSLSVTPGSTDTQYF | TRBV5-1 | . | TRBJ2-3 | .
TGTGCCAGCAGCTTAGGTCCTCCGGATACCTACGAGCAGTACTTC | CASSLGPPDTYEQYF | TRBV7-2 | . | TRBJ2-7 | .
TGTGCCACCAGCACACTAGCGGGAGGGAGTGAGCAGTTCTTC | CATSTLAGGSEQFF | TRBV15 | . | TRBJ2-1 | TRBD2
TGTGCCAGCAGCTGGACAGGAATGCTCGATACGCAGTATTTT | CASSWTGMLDTQYF | TRBV27 | . | TRBJ2-3 | TRBD1
TGCAGCGCTGGACAGGGACGTGAAAAACTGTTTTTT | CSAGQGREKLFF | TRBV29-1 | . | TRBJ1-4 | TRBD1
TGTGCCAGCAGTTACTCTGGAGGGGTACGCGAAAAACTGTTTTTT | CASSYSGGVREKLFF | TRBV6-5 | once | TRBJ1-4 | .
TGTGCCACCAGTGCGCGAAGTTGGGGGGACAATGAGCAGTTCTTC | CATSARSWGDNEQFF | TRBV24-1 | . | TRBJ2-1 | .
TGTGCCAGCTCACCAGATGGGCTAGCCACTGAGCAGTTCTTC | CASSPDGLATEQFF | TRBV18 | . | TRBJ2-1 | .
TGCGCCAGCAGCCAAGAACGTTTATCACTTGGGGGCTCGAACAATGAGCAGTTCTTC | CASSQERLSLGGSNNEQFF | TRBV4-1 | large | TRBJ2-1 | .
TGCGCCAGCAGCCAAGATTGGGGATTCTCTGGGGCCAACGTCCTGACTTTC | CASSQDWGFSGANVLTF | TRBV4-3 | . | TRBJ2-6 | .
TGTGCCAGCAGTTATGACTACACAGATACGCAGTATTTT | CASSYDYTDTQYF | TRBV6-5 | . | TRBJ2-3 | .
TGTGCCAGCAGTGAACAGGCAGAAGAGACCCAGTACTTC | CASSEQAEETQYF | TRBV6-1 | . | TRBJ2-5 | .
TGTGCCAGCAGCCAATTCGCTGAAGCTTTCTTT | CASSQFAEAFF | TRBV14 | . | TRBJ1-1 | .